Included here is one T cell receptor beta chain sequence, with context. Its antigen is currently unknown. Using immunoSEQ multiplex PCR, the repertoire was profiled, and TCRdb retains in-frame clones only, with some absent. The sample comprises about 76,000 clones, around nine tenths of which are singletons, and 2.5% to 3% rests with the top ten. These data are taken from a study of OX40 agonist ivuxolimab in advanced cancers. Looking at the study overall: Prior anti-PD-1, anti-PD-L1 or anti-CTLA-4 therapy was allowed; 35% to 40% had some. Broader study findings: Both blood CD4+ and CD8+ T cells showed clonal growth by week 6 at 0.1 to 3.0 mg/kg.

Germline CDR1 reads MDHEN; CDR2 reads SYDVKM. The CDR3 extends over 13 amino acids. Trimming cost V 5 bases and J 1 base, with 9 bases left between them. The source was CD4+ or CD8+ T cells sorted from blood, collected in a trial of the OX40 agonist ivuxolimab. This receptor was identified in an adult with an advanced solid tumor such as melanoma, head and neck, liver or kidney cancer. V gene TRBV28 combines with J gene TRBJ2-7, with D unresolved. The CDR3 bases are TGTGCCAGCAGTAGGGCCGGATCCTACGAGCAGTACGTC. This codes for CASSRAGSYEQYV.